This is a list of T cell receptor beta chains from one sample in a study of early T cells in non-severe SARS-CoV-2 infection. MiXCR, run by TCRdb on the 5' RACE reads, gives a single entry per CDR3 protein. The sample lists roughly 28,000 distinct CDR3 sequences, about 4.8% occurring once. The sequencing sample was made of whole blood. These TCRs come from an adult who was a healthcare worker with PCR-confirmed SARS-CoV-2 infection or an uninfected control (not recorded which). Both conserved end residues are part of each CDR3. D genes are given only for firm matches. Clone size appears in some rows only: once, few, many, or a class for an expanded clone.

clone size | D gene | J gene | V gene | CDR3 protein | CDR3 DNA
many | TRBD2 | TRBJ2-1 | TRBV5-1 | CASSLGSGGSYNEQFF | TGCGCCAGCAGCTTGGGTAGCGGGGGATCCTACAATGAGCAGTTCTTC
many | - | TRBJ2-3 | TRBV30 | CAWRPSSTDTQYF | TGTGCCTGGAGACCCTCCAGCACAGATACGCAGTATTTT
many | - | TRBJ1-1 | TRBV29-1 | CSVGSGTLNTEAFF | TGCAGCGTTGGATCCGGGACACTGAACACTGAAGCTTTCTTT
many | - | TRBJ1-3 | TRBV30 | CAWRTGSGNTIYF | TGTGCCTGGAGAACAGGGTCTGGAAACACCATATATTTT
medium-sized | TRBD2 | TRBJ2-1 | TRBV10-3 | CAISESIGTAGGYNEQFF | TGTGCCATCAGTGAGTCAATCGGGACAGCGGGGGGTTACAATGAGCAGTTCTTC
many | TRBD1 | TRBJ1-2 | TRBV27 | CASSSGQGRYGYTF | TGTGCCAGCAGTTCGGGACAGGGGAGATATGGCTACACCTTC
many | - | TRBJ2-7 | TRBV9 | CASSGGQNEQYF | TGTGCCAGCAGCGGAGGGCAGAACGAGCAGTACTTC
many | - | TRBJ1-6 | TRBV9 | CASSVDADSPLHF | TGTGCCAGCAGCGTAGATGCAGATTCACCCCTCCACTTT
many | - | TRBJ2-2 | TRBV10-1 | CASSSAGTGELFF | TGCGCCAGCAGCAGCGCGGGCACCGGGGAGCTGTTTTTT
many | - | TRBJ2-1 | TRBV24-1 | CATSDSRQGGLNEQFF | TGTGCCACCAGTGATTCCCGACAGGGAGGTTTGAATGAGCAGTTCTTC
many | - | TRBJ2-7 | TRBV15 | CATSRETHSSYEQYF | TGTGCCACCAGCAGAGAGACACATAGCTCCTACGAGCAGTACTTC
many | - | TRBJ1-3 | TRBV20-1 | CSAKGGSGNTIYF | TGCAGTGCTAAGGGCGGCTCTGGAAACACCATATATTTT
- | - | TRBJ2-5 | TRBV9 | CASSVEEETQYF | TGTGCCAGCAGCGTAGAGGAAGAGACCCAGTACTTC
medium-sized | - | TRBJ2-7 | TRBV28 | CASKGGRAEQYF | TGTGCCAGCAAGGGGGGAAGGGCCGAGCAGTACTTC
few | - | TRBJ2-3 | TRBV3-1 | CASSQDGGVGTDTQYF | TGTGCCAGCAGCCAAGATGGTGGGGTCGGCACAGATACGCAGTATTTT
- | - | TRBJ2-1 | TRBV30 | CAWSVNADNEQFF | TGTGCCTGGAGTGTAAACGCGGACAATGAGCAGTTCTTC
many | TRBD1 | TRBJ2-7 | TRBV20-1 | CSATGQGADYEQYF | TGCAGTGCTACGGGACAGGGGGCCGACTACGAGCAGTACTTC
many | - | TRBJ1-1 | TRBV6-6 | CAKRWNTEAFF | TGTGCCAAGAGGTGGAACACTGAAGCTTTCTTT
many | TRBD1 | TRBJ2-3 | TRBV6-1 | CASLKGAGDTQYF | TGTGCCAGCTTGAAGGGGGCCGGAGATACGCAGTATTTT
many | - | TRBJ2-6 | TRBV7-2 | CASSSERTRGTGANVLTF | TGTGCCAGCAGCTCTGAGCGAACCAGGGGAACTGGGGCCAACGTCCTGACTTTC
many | - | TRBJ1-1 | TRBV20-1 | CSAYGGMNTEAFF | TGCAGTGCTTATGGAGGGATGAACACTGAAGCTTTCTTT
many | - | TRBJ2-7 | TRBV5-1 | CASSLGSSYEQYF | TGCGCCAGCAGCTTAGGGTCTTCCTACGAGCAGTACTTC
many | - | TRBJ2-7 | TRBV4-2 | CASSQESRGVGYEQYF | TGTGCCAGCAGCCAAGAGAGCAGGGGGGTCGGATACGAGCAGTACTTC
many | TRBD1 | TRBJ1-2 | TRBV20-1 | CSAIVIGTGGERFYGYTF | TGCAGTGCAATAGTTATCGGGACAGGGGGCGAAAGGTTCTATGGCTACACCTTC
few | - | TRBJ1-4 | TRBV20-1 | CSASGQKLELFF | TGCAGTGCTTCTGGACAGAAATTGGAACTGTTTTTT
many | - | TRBJ2-1 | TRBV5-1 | CASSLDGSSYNEQFF | TGCGCCAGCAGCTTGGACGGGAGCTCCTACAATGAGCAGTTCTTC
- | TRBD2 | TRBJ2-7 | TRBV20-1 | CSGRGGLAGYEQYF | TGCAGTGGAAGGGGGGGGCTAGCGGGCTACGAGCAGTACTTC
many | TRBD1 | TRBJ2-7 | TRBV7-6 | CASSSPGQGFHEQYF | TGTGCCAGCAGCTCCCCGGGACAGGGGTTCCACGAGCAGTACTTC
many | - | TRBJ2-4 | TRBV19 | CASEDSSLAKNIQYF | TGTGCCAGCGAAGACAGTAGTCTAGCCAAAAACATTCAGTACTTC
many | TRBD1 | TRBJ1-4 | TRBV28 | CASSFLGQGGEKLFF | TGTGCCAGCAGTTTCCTCGGACAGGGGGGTGAAAAACTGTTTTTT
medium-sized | - | TRBJ2-3 | TRBV29-1 | CSGGQGDTQYF | TGCAGCGGAGGCCAGGGGGATACGCAGTATTTT
many | TRBD2 | TRBJ2-3 | TRBV19 | CASRLHGGGDTDTQYF | TGTGCCAGTAGGCTCCACGGGGGAGGGGACACAGATACGCAGTATTTT
many | TRBD1 | TRBJ2-7 | TRBV30 | CAWSVGTVSYEQYF | TGTGCCTGGAGTGTTGGGACAGTCTCCTACGAGCAGTACTTC